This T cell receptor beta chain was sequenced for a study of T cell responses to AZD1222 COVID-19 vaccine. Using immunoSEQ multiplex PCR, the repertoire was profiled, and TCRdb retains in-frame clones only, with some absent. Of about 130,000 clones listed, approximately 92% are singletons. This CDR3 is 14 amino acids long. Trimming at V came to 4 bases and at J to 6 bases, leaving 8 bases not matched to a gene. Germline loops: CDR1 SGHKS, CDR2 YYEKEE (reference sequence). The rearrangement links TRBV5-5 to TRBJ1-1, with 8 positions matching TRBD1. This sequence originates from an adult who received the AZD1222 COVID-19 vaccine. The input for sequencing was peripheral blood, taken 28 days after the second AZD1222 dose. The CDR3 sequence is CASSPSQGEAEAFF. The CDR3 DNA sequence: TGTGCCAGCAGCCCGTCACAGGGGGAGGCTGAAGCTTTCTTT.